The sequence of this TCR beta chain was determined in a study of cytomegalovirus exposure and HLA in healthy donors. Study-level findings and limits: Sequences of the TCR beta chain were said to predict the HLA-A and HLA-B alleles of most subjects accurately. A highly shared variant cluster was judged a likely technical artifact.

The study sampled nominally healthy donors, though unrecorded immune exposures were likely. V dropped 8 bases and J dropped 5; count of bases not matched to a gene: 6. The germline CDR1 and CDR2 sequences are MNHNY and SVGAGI (reference sequence). CDR3 length: 14 amino acids. Note on this clone: The antigen remains undetermined.

The PCR contained 60 Vbeta and 13 Jbeta primers. Sequencing used immunoSEQ multiplex PCR; TCRdb keeps in-frame clones, though not all of them. The sample holds roughly 140,000 clones; roughly 85% are singletons and the top ten take approximately 0.66%. Sequencing used PBMCs. The chain employs TRBV6-6 and TRBJ2-3, with TRBD2 matching over 11 bases. The clonotype originates from a male donor in good health and CMV-seronegative. The CDR3 reads CASATSGSQDTQYF. The CDR3 DNA reads as TGTGCCAGCGCCACTAGCGGGAGTCAAGATACGCAGTATTTT.